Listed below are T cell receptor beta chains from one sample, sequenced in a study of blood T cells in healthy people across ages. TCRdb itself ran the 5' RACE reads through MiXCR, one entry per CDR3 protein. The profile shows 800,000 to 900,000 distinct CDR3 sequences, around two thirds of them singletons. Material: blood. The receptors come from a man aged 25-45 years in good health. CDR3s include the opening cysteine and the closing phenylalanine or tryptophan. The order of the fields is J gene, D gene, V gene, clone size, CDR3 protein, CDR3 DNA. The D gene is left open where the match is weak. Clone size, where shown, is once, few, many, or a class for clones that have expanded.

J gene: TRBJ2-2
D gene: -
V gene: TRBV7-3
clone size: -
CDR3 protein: CASSLTNGDGELFF
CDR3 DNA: TGTGCCAGCAGCTTAACGAATGGAGACGGGGAGCTGTTTTTT

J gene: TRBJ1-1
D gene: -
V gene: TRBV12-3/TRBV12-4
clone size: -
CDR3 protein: CASTNKGGLGTEAFF
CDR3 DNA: TGTGCCAGCACCAACAAGGGGGGGCTGGGCACTGAAGCTTTCTTT

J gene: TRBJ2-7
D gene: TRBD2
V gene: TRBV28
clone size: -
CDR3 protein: CASSFSGLAFSYEQYF
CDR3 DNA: TGTGCCAGCAGTTTCTCTGGACTAGCTTTCTCCTACGAGCAGTACTTC

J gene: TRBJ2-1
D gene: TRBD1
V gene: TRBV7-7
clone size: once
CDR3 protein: CASSEQGSEQFF
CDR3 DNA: TGTGCTAGCAGCGAACAGGGGAGTGAGCAGTTCTTC

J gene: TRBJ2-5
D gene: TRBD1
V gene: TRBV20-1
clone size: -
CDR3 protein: CSARDTGAQETQYF
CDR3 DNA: TGCAGTGCTAGAGATACAGGGGCCCAAGAGACCCAGTACTTC

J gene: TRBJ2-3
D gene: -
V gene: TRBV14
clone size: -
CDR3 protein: CASSQEDQRAQYF
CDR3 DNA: TGTGCCAGCAGCCAAGAGGACCAGCGTGCGCAGTATTTT

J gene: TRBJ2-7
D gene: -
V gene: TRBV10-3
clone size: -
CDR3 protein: CAISDGGEQYF
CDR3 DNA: TGTGCCATCAGTGATGGGGGCGAGCAGTACTTC

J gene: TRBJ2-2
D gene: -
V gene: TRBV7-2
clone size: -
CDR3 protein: CASSLGLGHAGELFF
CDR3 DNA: TGTGCCAGCAGCTTAGGACTTGGACACGCCGGGGAGCTGTTTTTT

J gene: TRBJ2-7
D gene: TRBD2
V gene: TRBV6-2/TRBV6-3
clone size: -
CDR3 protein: CASSLAGLSYNEQYF
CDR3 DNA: TGTGCCAGCAGCCTAGCGGGACTCTCCTACAATGAGCAGTACTTC

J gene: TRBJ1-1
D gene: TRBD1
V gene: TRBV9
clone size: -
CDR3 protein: CASSQTGSNTEAFF
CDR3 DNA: TGTGCCAGCAGCCAGACAGGGTCGAACACTGAAGCTTTCTTT

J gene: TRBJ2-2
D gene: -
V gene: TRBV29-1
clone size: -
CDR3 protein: CSVSRVPTGELFF
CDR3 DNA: TGCAGCGTTTCCAGGGTCCCCACCGGGGAGCTGTTTTTT

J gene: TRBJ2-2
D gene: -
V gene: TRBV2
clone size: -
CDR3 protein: CASSSAGLGTGELFF
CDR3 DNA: TGTGCCAGCAGTTCGGCAGGGCTGGGCACCGGGGAGCTGTTTTTT

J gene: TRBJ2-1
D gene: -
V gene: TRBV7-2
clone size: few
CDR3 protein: CADGYYNEQFF
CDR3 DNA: TGTGCCGACGGTTACTACAATGAGCAGTTCTTC

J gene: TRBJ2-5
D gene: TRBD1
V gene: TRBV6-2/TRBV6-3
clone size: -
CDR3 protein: CASRDRVDRGQRYF
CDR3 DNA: TGTGCCAGCAGAGACCGGGTGGACAGGGGGCAAAGGTACTTC

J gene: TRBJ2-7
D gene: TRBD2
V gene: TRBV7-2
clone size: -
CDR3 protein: CASSLEGGRGGEQYF
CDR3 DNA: TGTGCCAGCAGCTTAGAAGGCGGGAGGGGGGGTGAGCAGTACTTC

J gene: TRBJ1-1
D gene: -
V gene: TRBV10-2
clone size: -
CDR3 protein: CASSDWIEAFF
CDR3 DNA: TGCGCCAGCAGTGACTGGATTGAAGCTTTCTTT

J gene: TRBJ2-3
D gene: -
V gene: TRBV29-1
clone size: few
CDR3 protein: CTYLTTGADTQYF
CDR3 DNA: TGCACCTACCTCACCACGGGGGCGGATACGCAGTATTTT

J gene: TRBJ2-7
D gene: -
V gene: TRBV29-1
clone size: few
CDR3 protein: CSYPFTYEQYF
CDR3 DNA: TGCAGCTACCCATTTACCTACGAGCAGTACTTC

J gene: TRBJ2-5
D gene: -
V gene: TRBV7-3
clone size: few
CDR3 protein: CASSRAARETQYF
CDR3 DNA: TGTGCCAGCAGCCGGGCAGCACGCGAGACCCAGTACTTC

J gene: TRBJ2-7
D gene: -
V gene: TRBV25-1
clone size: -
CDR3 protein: CASSEVGGSYEQYF
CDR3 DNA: TGTGCCAGCAGTGAAGTAGGGGGATCCTACGAGCAGTACTTC

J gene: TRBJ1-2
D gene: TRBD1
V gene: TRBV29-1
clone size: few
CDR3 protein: CSVPGGHGYTF
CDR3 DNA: TGCAGCGTTCCAGGGGGCCATGGCTACACCTTC

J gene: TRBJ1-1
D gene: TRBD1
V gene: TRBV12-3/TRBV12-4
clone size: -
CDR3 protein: CASSAGTGKDTEAFF
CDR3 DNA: TGTGCCAGCAGTGCTGGGACAGGGAAGGACACTGAAGCTTTCTTT

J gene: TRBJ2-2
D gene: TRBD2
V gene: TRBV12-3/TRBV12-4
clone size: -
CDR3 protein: CASSQAGLNTGELFF
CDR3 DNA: TGTGCCAGCAGTCAAGCGGGGTTGAACACCGGGGAGCTGTTTTTT

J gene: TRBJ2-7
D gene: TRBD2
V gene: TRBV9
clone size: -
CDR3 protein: CASSVGTSGGDYEQYF
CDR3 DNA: TGTGCCAGCAGCGTAGGGACTAGCGGGGGGGACTACGAGCAGTACTTC

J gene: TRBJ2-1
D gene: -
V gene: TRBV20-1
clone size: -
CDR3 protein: CSANRDNSYNERFF
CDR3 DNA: TGCAGTGCTAACCGGGACAACTCCTACAATGAGCGGTTCTTC

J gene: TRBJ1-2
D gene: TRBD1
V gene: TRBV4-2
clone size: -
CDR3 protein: CASSQDPPGYRGNGYTF
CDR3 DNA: TGTGCCAGCAGCCAAGATCCACCGGGCTACAGGGGGAATGGCTACACCTTC

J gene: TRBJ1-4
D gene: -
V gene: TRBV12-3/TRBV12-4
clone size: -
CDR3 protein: CASSLALTNEKLFF
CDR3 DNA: TGTGCCAGCAGTTTAGCGCTAACTAATGAAAAACTGTTTTTT

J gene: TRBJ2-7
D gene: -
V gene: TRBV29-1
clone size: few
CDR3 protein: CSALDSRGHEQYF
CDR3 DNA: TGCAGCGCCCTTGATTCCAGGGGCCACGAGCAGTACTTC

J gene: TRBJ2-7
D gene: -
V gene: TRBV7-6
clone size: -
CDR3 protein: CASSEGTRSYEQYF
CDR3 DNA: TGTGCCAGCAGCGAGGGGACTCGCTCCTACGAGCAGTACTTC

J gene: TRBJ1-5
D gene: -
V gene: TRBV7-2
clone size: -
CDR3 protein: CASSLWGYSNQPQHF
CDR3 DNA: TGTGCCAGCAGCTTGTGGGGGTATAGCAATCAGCCCCAGCATTTT

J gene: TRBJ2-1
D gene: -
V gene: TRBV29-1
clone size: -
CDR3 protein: CSVEVEPEQFF
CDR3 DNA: TGCAGCGTTGAGGTAGAGCCGGAGCAGTTCTTC

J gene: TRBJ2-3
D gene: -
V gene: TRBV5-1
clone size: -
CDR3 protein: CASSPGGERADTQYF
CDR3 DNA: TGCGCCAGCAGCCCCGGCGGGGAGAGAGCAGATACGCAGTATTTT

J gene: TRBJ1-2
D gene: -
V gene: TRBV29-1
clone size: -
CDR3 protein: CSVDGAPSGYTF
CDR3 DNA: TGCAGCGTTGACGGGGCGCCGAGTGGCTACACCTTC

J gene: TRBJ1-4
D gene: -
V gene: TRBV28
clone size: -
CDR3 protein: CASSFGEPEKLFF
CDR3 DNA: TGTGCCAGCAGTTTCGGGGAACCTGAAAAACTGTTTTTT

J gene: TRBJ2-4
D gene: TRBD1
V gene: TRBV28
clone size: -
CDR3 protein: CASSPSTGWGDIQYF
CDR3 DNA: TGTGCCAGCAGTCCGTCGACAGGGTGGGGAGACATTCAGTACTTC

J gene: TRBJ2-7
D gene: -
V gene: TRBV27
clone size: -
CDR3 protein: CASSLSLGYQQYF
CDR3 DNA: TGTGCCAGCAGTTTATCCTTGGGGTATCAACAGTACTTC

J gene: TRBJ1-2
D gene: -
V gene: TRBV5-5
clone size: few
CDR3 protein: CASSSRPSSYGYTF
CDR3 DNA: TGTGCCAGCAGCTCGCGACCAAGCAGCTATGGCTACACCTTC

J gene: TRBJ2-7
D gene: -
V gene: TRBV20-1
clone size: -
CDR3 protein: CSAAPGATYEQYF
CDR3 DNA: TGCAGTGCTGCCCCCGGGGCCACCTACGAGCAGTACTTC

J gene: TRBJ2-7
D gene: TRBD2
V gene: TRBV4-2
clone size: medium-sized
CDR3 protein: CASSQEILSSGGAFSYEQYF
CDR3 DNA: TGTGCCAGCAGCCAAGAAATACTTTCTAGCGGGGGGGCTTTCTCCTACGAGCAGTACTTC

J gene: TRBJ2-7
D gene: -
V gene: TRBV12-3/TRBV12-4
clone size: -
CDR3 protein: CASMDFLAYEQYF
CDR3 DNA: TGTGCCAGCATGGATTTCCTCGCCTACGAGCAGTACTTC

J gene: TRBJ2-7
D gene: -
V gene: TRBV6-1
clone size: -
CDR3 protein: CASSEPPVGMRYEQYF
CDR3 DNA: TGTGCCAGCAGTGAACCTCCGGTAGGGATGAGATACGAGCAGTACTTC

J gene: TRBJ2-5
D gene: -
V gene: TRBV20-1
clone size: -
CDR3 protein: CSALDPSETQYF
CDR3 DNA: TGCAGTGCCCTGGACCCAAGTGAGACCCAGTACTTC

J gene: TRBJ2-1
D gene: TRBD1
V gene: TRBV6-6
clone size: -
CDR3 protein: CASSWGQGGNEQFF
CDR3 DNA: TGTGCCAGCAGTTGGGGACAGGGCGGTAATGAGCAGTTCTTC

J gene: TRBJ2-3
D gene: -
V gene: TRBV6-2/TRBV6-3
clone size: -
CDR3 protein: CASSYMDSSDTQYF
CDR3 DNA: TGTGCCAGCAGTTATATGGACAGCTCAGATACGCAGTATTTT